What follows are 30 T cell receptor beta chains derived from one specimen sequenced in a study of shared clonotypes between healthy human individuals. Sequencing was performed with immunoSEQ multiplex PCR; in TCRdb, only in-frame clones are kept and a portion is missing. The repertoire includes about 580,000 clones, 95% to 98% of them detected once, and 0.3% sits in the top ten. Naive CD8 cells were CD45RO-negative, positively selected for CCR7, excluding terminally differentiated effector memory CD45RA+ cells. The sample consisted of naive CD8+ T cells sorted from blood. The receptors derive from a man aged 25-40 years in good health.

The chain carries TRBV30 and TRBJ1-2; D gene uncertain. Germline V gene data show CDR1 as GTSNPN and CDR2 as SVGIG (reference sequence). This CDR3 is built from 17 residues. With 1 base removed from V and 2 bases from J, the gap between germline ends came to 20 bases. This chain's CDR3 is CAWSGSPTSFVNYGYTF. For the CDR3, the DNA is TGTGCCTGGAGTGGATCGCCTACCTCATTTGTGAACTATGGCTACACCTTC.

The gene calls are TRBV2 and TRBJ2-2; the D is unclear. V was clipped by 5 bases and J by 0 bases, with 16 bases between them. The CDR3 runs 17 residues. Germline values: CDR1 SNHLY, CDR2 FYNNEI. The CDR3 DNA follows: TGTGCCAGCAGTTCAATCCTGACGTTTACGAACACCGGGGAGCTGTTTTTT. It encodes CASSSILTFTNTGELFF.

This chain uses TRBV6-5 with TRBJ2-7, with TRBD1 matching 9 bases. V dropped 2 bases and J dropped 6; count of bases not matched to a gene: 2. Per the germline V gene, CDR1 is MNHEY and CDR2 is SVGAGI. CDR3 size: 13 residues. For the CDR3, the DNA is TGTGCCAGCAGTTACCTGACAGGGGGCGAGCAGTACTTC. This translates into CASSYLTGGEQYF.

The V call is TRBV11-2, the J call TRBJ2-1; 14 nucleotides line up with TRBD2. Per germline, CDR1 SGHAT and CDR2 FQNNGV. Unmatched junction bases numbered 10, after V lost 5 bases and J lost 7 bases. The CDR3 contains 17 residues. CDR3: CASSSRLAGGPGNEQFF. CDR3 DNA: TGTGCCAGCAGCAGCAGACTAGCGGGAGGGCCGGGGAATGAGCAGTTCTTC.

This clone was seen repeatedly, ten times or more. The V gene is TRBV13, the J gene TRBJ2-7; no clear D gene. This CDR3 has 12 residues. Germline V gene data show CDR1 as PRHDT and CDR2 as FYEKMQ (reference sequence). V lost 2 bases to trimming and J lost 3 bases, with 5 bases between them. CDR3 protein: CASSLNNYEQYF. The CDR3 DNA sequence: TGTGCCAGCAGCTTAAACAACTACGAGCAGTACTTC.

The chain recombines TRBV6-5 with TRBJ2-7; weak D call: TRBD2 (5 bases). CDR3 length equals 14 residues. Trimming removed 6 bases at V and 0 bases at J, with 12 bases between. Per germline, CDR1 MNHEY and CDR2 SVGAGI. The CDR3 DNA is TGTGCCAGCAGCAGGATAGAGGGCTCCTACGAGCAGTACTTC. Translating gives CASSRIEGSYEQYF.

This sequence joins TRBV7-3 and TRBJ2-2; 8 bases are a match to TRBD2. In germline, CDR1 is SGHTA, CDR2 FQGTGA. The CDR3 has 17 amino acids. V lost 5 bases, J lost 4 bases, and 12 bases stayed unmatched. CDR3 DNA sequence: TGTGCCAGCAGCCCCGACGCTGGGCGGGAGGCCACCGGGGAGCTGTTTTTT. This codes for CASSPDAGREATGELFF.

This rearrangement joins TRBV5-4 to TRBJ2-2; D uncertain. Germline CDR1 reads SGHNT; CDR2 reads YYREEE (reference sequence). V was shortened by 0 bases and J by 4 bases, with 16 bases between the two germline ends. The CDR3 runs 17 residues. The CDR3 region is CASSLGRMGAATGELFF. In DNA, the CDR3 is TGTGCCAGCAGCTTGGGGCGGATGGGCGCGGCCACCGGGGAGCTGTTTTTT.

The chain recombines TRBV5-8 with TRBJ2-3; no clear D gene. Germline CDR1 SGHTS, CDR2 YDEGEE. Trimming cost V 4 bases and J 14 bases, with 8 bases left between them. This CDR3 spans 9 amino acids. CDR3 nucleotides: TGTGCCAGCAGCCTCTTGGGGTATTTT. Protein sequence: CASSLLGYF.

The chain uses TRBV5-1 and TRBJ2-7, with 7 bases identical to TRBD2. The V gene's germline CDR1 is SGHRS and CDR2 YFSETQ. The V segment lost 0 bases and the J segment 0 bases; nucleotides outside the gene matches: 6. This CDR3 contains 16 residues. DNA for the CDR3: TGCGCCAGCAGCTTGGAGCCGGGGGGTCCCTCCTACGAGCAGTACTTC. This gives the protein CASSLEPGGPSYEQYF.

CDR3 DNA: TGTGCCAGCAGCCAAGTGCAGGGGACCCCGAGAGGCTACACCTTC. Residues: CASSQVQGTPRGYTF. V usage is TRBV14 and J usage is TRBJ1-2; D is possibly TRBD1 (6 bases). Germline CDR1 SGHDN, CDR2 FVKESK. This CDR3 is built from 15 residues. V was clipped by 1 base and J by 8 bases, with 17 bases between them.

This clone appeared a single time. The chain is built from TRBV7-2 and TRBJ2-7, with D possibly being TRBD1 (6 bases). Germline V lookup: CDR1 SGHTA, CDR2 FQGNSA. Trimming cost V 5 bases and J 0 bases, with 17 bases left between them. The CDR3 contains 16 residues. This chain's CDR3 is CASSPRDTLASYEQYF. The CDR3 DNA reads TGTGCCAGCAGCCCCCGGGACACCCTCGCCTCCTACGAGCAGTACTTC.

With respect to this clone: At one end the junction does not follow the germline gene, possibly because of a read error. Here the CDR3 reads CASSTKTDYYAQYF. The CDR3 region has the DNA TGTGCCAGCAGCACCAAGACAGATTACTACGCGCAGTACTTC. The chain uses TRBV7-9 and TRBJ2-7; D might be TRBD1 (5 bases). Germline V gives CDR1 SEHNR, CDR2 FQNEAQ (reference sequence). The length of the CDR3 is 14 residues.

The chain links TRBV9 to TRBJ1-4, with 10 positions matching TRBD1. J was trimmed by 5 bases and V by 3 bases; bases with no gene match: 4. The CDR3 is made up of 15 amino acids. CDR1 SGDLS and CDR2 YYNGEE come from the germline V gene. The CDR3 DNA reads TGTGCCAGCAGCGGACAGGGGGCTAGGAATGAAAAACTGTTTTTT. Its translation is CASSGQGARNEKLFF.

A single count supports this clone. V gene TRBV7-9 combines with J gene TRBJ2-7; maybe TRBD2 (5 bases). This CDR3 is built from 13 residues. Germline CDR1 and CDR2: SEHNR and FQNEAQ (reference sequence). V lost 2 bases to trimming and J lost 6 bases, with 11 bases between them. The CDR3 DNA follows: TGTGCCAGCAGCTTATCACCCGGGATCGAGCAGTACTTC. Its translation is CASSLSPGIEQYF. The variable domain in full, completed from reference TRBV7-9 and TRBJ2-7, reads DTGVSQNPRHKITKRGQNVTFRCDPISEHNRLYWYRQTLGQGPEFLTYFQNEAQLEKSRLLSDRFSAERPKGSFSTLEIQRTEQGDSAMYLCASSLSPGIEQYFGPGTRLTVT.

J is TRBJ2-7 and V is TRBV28; 8 positions agree with TRBD2. CDR3 size: 14 residues. The ends lost 6 bases at V and 2 bases at J; junction bases unmatched: 6. Germline V lookup: CDR1 MDHEN, CDR2 SYDVKM. CDR3 nucleotides: TGTGCCAGCAGCTATAGCGGGACCCCCTACGAGCAGTACTTC. Protein sequence: CASSYSGTPYEQYF.

The V call is TRBV29-1, the J call TRBJ2-3; possible D gene TRBD1, 7 bases. This CDR3 comprises 15 residues. Per the germline V gene, CDR1 is SQVTM and CDR2 is ANQGSEA. Between the trimmed V and J ends, which lost 3 bases and 4 bases, there was a span of 17 bases. The CDR3 bases are TGCAGCGTTGACATTCGACAGGGAGGTGCAGATACGCAGTATTTT. Protein sequence: CSVDIRQGGADTQYF.

This chain links TRBV7-9 with TRBJ1-4; no clear D. The CDR3 length is 13 residues. Trimming took 5 bases from V and 8 from J, leaving 12 bases between them. The V gene's germline CDR1 is SEHNR and CDR2 FQNEAQ (reference sequence). The CDR3 reads CASSDEGWEKLFF. The CDR3 DNA is TGTGCCAGCAGCGACGAAGGGTGGGAAAAACTGTTTTTT.

This chain joins TRBV18 and TRBJ1-4; D gene uncertain. CDR3 length: 14 residues. Germline loops: CDR1 KGHSH, CDR2 LQKENI. V was trimmed by 1 base and J by 0 bases, leaving 3 bases between them. CDR3 sequence: CASSPRSTNEKLFF. CDR3 bases: TGTGCCAGCTCACCACGGTCAACTAATGAAAAACTGTTTTTT.

The chain is built from TRBV27 and TRBJ2-3; D gene uncertain. CDR1 and CDR2 (germline): MNHEY, SMNVEV (reference sequence). This CDR3 region has 13 residues. V lost 7 bases and J 0 bases, leaving 8 bases between the germline ends. The CDR3 DNA reads TGTGCCAGCACCTATTCTAGCACAGATACGCAGTATTTT. Translation: CASTYSSTDTQYF.

The rearrangement uses TRBV19 and TRBJ2-1; D is possibly TRBD2 (5 bases). The CDR3 totals 15 residues. CDR1 is LNHDA, CDR2 SQIVND, per germline (reference sequence). V was shortened by 9 bases and J by 8 bases, with 23 bases between the two germline ends. The CDR3 DNA sequence: TGTGCCAGCGGGGTTAGTGTAGTGGGAGCCTATGAGCAGTTCTTC. Translation: CASGVSVVGAYEQFF.

This chain joins TRBV29-1 and TRBJ2-5; a possible D gene is TRBD2 (5 bases). V was pared by 7 bases and J by 5 bases, with 11 bases between. This CDR3 contains 11 residues. Germline CDR1 and CDR2: SQVTM and ANQGSEA. CDR3 nucleotides: TGCAGCGCCGAGGGTCGGGAGACCCAGTACTTC. Encoded protein: CSAEGRETQYF.

V usage is TRBV5-1 and J usage is TRBJ2-1; D remains ambiguous. CDR3 size: 15 residues. The ends were cut back, 2 bases at V and 10 bases at J, with 19 bases in the middle. Per the germline V gene, CDR1 is SGHRS and CDR2 is YFSETQ. The CDR3 is CASSFYSQSSTEQFF. In DNA form, the CDR3 reads TGCGCCAGCAGCTTTTATAGTCAGTCCTCCACAGAGCAGTTCTTC.

This chain connects TRBV13 to TRBJ2-1; the match to TRBD2 covers 7 bases. With 7 bases clipped from V and 0 bases from J, the junction kept 9 bases outside the gene matches. The CDR3 covers 16 residues. Germline V gene data show CDR1 as PRHDT and CDR2 as FYEKMQ (reference sequence). CDR3 amino acids: CASTLFGGSSYNEQFF. In DNA, the CDR3 is TGTGCCAGCACCCTTTTTGGCGGGAGCTCCTACAATGAGCAGTTCTTC.

The chain has TRBV28 and TRBJ2-1; 9 nucleotides line up with TRBD1. From germline, CDR1 is MDHEN and CDR2 SYDVKM. This CDR3 has 19 residues. Germline trimming cut 6 bases from V and 6 bases from J; bases unmatched to any gene: 21. CDR3 in amino acids: CASSRPRQGDIKGSNEQFF. In DNA, the CDR3 is TGTGCCAGCAGCCGTCCGAGACAGGGGGACATAAAGGGGAGCAATGAGCAGTTCTTC.

CDR3: CASSRGLAGAEPEQYF. The DNA of the CDR3 is TGTGCCAGCAGCCGGGGACTAGCGGGAGCGGAGCCCGAGCAGTACTTC. The chain recombines TRBV5-4 with TRBJ2-7; 14 nucleotides line up with TRBD2. Germline V gene data show CDR1 as SGHNT and CDR2 as YYREEE (reference sequence). This CDR3 comprises 16 residues. V dropped 4 bases and J dropped 6; count of bases not matched to a gene: 9.

CDR3 residues: CASSVAGLYNEQFF. The DNA of the CDR3 is TGTGCCAGCAGTGTAGCGGGATTGTACAATGAGCAGTTCTTC. The chain couples TRBV27 to TRBJ2-1; 8 bases map to TRBD2. Per germline, CDR1 MNHEY and CDR2 SMNVEV (reference sequence). Trimming cost V 5 bases and J 4 bases; bases outside gene matches: 4. The CDR3 consists of 14 residues.

The chain has TRBV27 and TRBJ2-7; 8 nucleotides align to TRBD2. The CDR3 runs 14 residues. Germline trimming cut 6 bases from V and 1 base from J; bases unmatched to any gene: 5. Per germline, CDR1 MNHEY and CDR2 SMNVEV (reference sequence). CDR3 sequence: CASSPGLASYEQYF. The CDR3 coding sequence is TGTGCCAGCAGCCCCGGACTAGCATCCTACGAGCAGTACTTC.

The chain couples TRBV27 to TRBJ1-2; 8 nucleotides line up with TRBD1. The CDR3 covers 14 residues. Germline V lookup: CDR1 MNHEY, CDR2 SMNVEV (reference sequence). The V and J ends lost 6 bases and 8 bases, in that order; junction bases with no gene match: 11. CDR3 sequence (DNA): TGTGCCAGCAGAGAGCAGGGGGCTAGTTTCGGCTACACCTTC. Its protein is CASREQGASFGYTF.

The V gene is TRBV7-8, the J gene TRBJ2-2; D gene unclear. V was pared by 1 base and J by 10 bases, with 16 bases between. The CDR3 is made up of 15 amino acids. Germline assignment: CDR1 SGHVS and CDR2 FQNEAQ. CDR3 sequence (DNA): TGTGCCAGCAGCTTAGAAGCACTGGGCTCCGTGGAGCTGTTTTTT. Its translation: CASSLEALGSVELFF.